This T cell receptor (beta chain) was profiled in a study of T cells in Graves' hyperthyroidism and ophthalmopathy. Per the germline V gene, CDR1 is LNHNV and CDR2 is YYDKDF (reference sequence). This CDR3 has 13 residues. Trimming left V 0 bases short and J 3 bases short, with 6 bases between. TCR beta CDR3 regions were amplified from RNA. When the TCR CDR3 underwent first-round RT-PCR, the HTBI primer set was used. From the multiplex PCR reads, TCRdb called clonotypes with MiXCR, one entry per CDR3 protein. The table shows some 580,000 distinct CDR3 sequences, with more than 15% occurring only once. This clonotype turned up a few times.

The chain employs TRBV15 and TRBJ2-7, with D unresolved. The sequenced sample was blood. The receptor was isolated from a woman aged 40-49 years with Graves' ophthalmopathy. Here the CDR3 DNA reads TGTGCCACCAGCAGAGACGCTAGCTACGAGCAGTACTTC. Amino acid sequence: CATSRDASYEQYF.